The 16 T cell receptor beta chains below were found in one sample sequenced in a study of regulatory dendritic cells for organ transplantation (dated by TCRdb to about 2017). Libraries came from the immunoSEQ multiplex PCR assay. This is the immuneACCESS table as TCRdb keeps it, with only in-frame sequences that have V and J called. A part of the clones is gone; compared with another copy, unresolved V genes explain less than half, and the rest is unexplained. Across this sample there are 30,000 to 40,000 clones, with around nine tenths seen only once. About 0.11% of the sample comes from the top ten. Source material: naive CD8+ T cells from blood. What the cell subset or site label conveys for this sample: CD45RA+ naive T cells. The receptors were gathered from a human donor in good health.

The V gene is TRBV13, the J gene TRBJ2-5; 12 bases align to TRBD2. This CDR3 is built from 16 residues. Looked up from germline, CDR1 is PRHDT and CDR2 is FYEKMQ (reference sequence). The ends lost 5 bases at V and 2 bases at J; junction bases unmatched: 6. The CDR3 sequence is CASSHEGLAGQETQYF. CDR3 in DNA: TGTGCCAGCAGCCACGAGGGACTAGCGGGTCAAGAGACCCAGTACTTC.

The chain combines TRBV4-2 with TRBJ1-4; possible D gene TRBD1, 6 bases. Trimming removed 6 bases from V and 0 bases from J, with 26 bases in between. The CDR3 spans 20 residues. Germline-derived CDR1 and CDR2 are LGHNA and YNFKEQ. CDR3 DNA sequence: TGTGCCAGCAGGGGTTACCAAGAAACTGGACAGACCGCAACTAATGAAAAACTGTTTTTT. Its protein product is CASRGYQETGQTATNEKLFF.

The chain has TRBV9 and TRBJ2-7; 7 positions match TRBD2. The CDR3 runs 15 residues. Per germline, CDR1 SGDLS and CDR2 YYNGEE. The J segment lost 3 bases and the V segment lost 2 bases, leaving 8 bases of the junction unmatched. The CDR3 loop reads CASSVDGTINYEQYF. CDR3 nucleotide sequence: TGTGCCAGCAGCGTCGATGGGACTATAAACTACGAGCAGTACTTC.

This chain uses TRBV7-8 with TRBJ2-3; D is unclear. V dropped 5 bases and J dropped 3 bases, with 3 bases sitting between them. The CDR3 extends over 11 amino acids. Germline loops: CDR1 SGHVS, CDR2 FQNEAQ. CDR3 DNA: TGTGCCAGCAGCCAAACAGATACGCAGTATTTT. Translating it yields CASSQTDTQYF.

The rearrangement joins TRBV25-1 to TRBJ2-3; TRBD2 aligns across 11 bases. Trimming cost V 3 bases and J 4 bases; bases outside gene matches: 6. From germline, CDR1 is MGHDK and CDR2 SYGVNS. This CDR3 has 16 residues. As DNA, the CDR3 is TGTGCCAGCAGTGAGCTATTAGCGGGGGGGCCAGATACGCAGTATTTT. Its protein product is CASSELLAGGPDTQYF. Drawing the rest from reference TRBV25-1 and TRBJ2-3, the complete variable domain is EADIYQTPRYLVIGTGKKITLECSQTMGHDKMYWYQQDPGMELHLIHYSYGVNSTEKGDLSSESTVSRIRTEHFPLTLESARPSHTSQYLCASSELLAGGPDTQYFGPGTRLTVL.

The chain joins TRBV11-3 to TRBJ2-7; D may be TRBD1 (5 bases). V lost 3 bases and J lost 1, with 10 bases in between. The CDR3 spans 14 residues. Germline CDR1 is SGHNT and CDR2 is YENEEA. Here the CDR3 reads CASSFDSLSYEQYF. The CDR3 bases are TGTGCCAGCAGCTTCGACAGTTTATCCTACGAGCAGTACTTC.

The V and J genes are TRBV6-5 and TRBJ2-2, with D possibly being TRBD2 (7 bases). Germline CDR1 and CDR2: MNHEY and SVGAGI. CDR3 length equals 14 residues. Trimming left V 8 bases short and J 3 bases short, with 13 bases between. CDR3 region: CASWGEGDTGELFF. The CDR3 DNA sequence: TGTGCCAGCTGGGGGGAGGGGGACACCGGGGAGCTGTTTTTT.

This clone has only one observation. The V call is TRBV28, the J call TRBJ1-1; 7 nucleotides line up with TRBD1. This CDR3 has 14 residues. V gave up 3 bases and J gave up 0 bases; unmatched junction bases: 1. Germline V gives CDR1 MDHEN, CDR2 SYDVKM. The CDR3 sequence is CASSLGTVNTEAFF. The CDR3 DNA follows: TGTGCCAGCAGTTTGGGGACAGTGAACACTGAAGCTTTCTTT.

The chain recombines TRBV14 with TRBJ1-2; D is unclear. The V end lost 0 bases, the J end lost 3 bases, and 5 bases lay between the germline ends. The CDR3 consists of 13 residues. Germline CDR1 and CDR2: SGHDN and FVKESK. The CDR3 coding sequence is TGTGCCAGCAGCCAAGAGCCCTACTATGGCTACACCTTC. This encodes CASSQEPYYGYTF. Looking up the rest from reference TRBV14 and TRBJ1-2 gives the full variable domain: EAGVTQFPSHSVIEKGQTVTLRCDPISGHDNLYWYRRVMGKEIKFLLHFVKESKQDESGMPNNRFLAERTGGTYSTLKVQPAELEDSGVYFCASSQEPYYGYTFGSGTRLTVV.

V and J are TRBV28 and TRBJ2-1; D gene unclear. V lost 3 bases and J 2 bases, leaving 11 bases between the germline ends. The CDR3 covers 15 residues. Germline V gene data show CDR1 as MDHEN and CDR2 as SYDVKM. The CDR3 protein is CASSFLAYTYNEQFF. The DNA for the CDR3 is TGTGCCAGCAGTTTTTTAGCTTATACCTACAATGAGCAGTTCTTC.

V is TRBV10-1 and J is TRBJ1-2, with D possibly being TRBD1 (5 bases). CDR3 size: 14 residues. Germline CDR1 WNHNN, CDR2 SYGVQD (reference sequence). Trimming shortened V by 2 bases and J by 3 bases, and 10 bases separated the two germline ends. DNA of the CDR3: TGCGCCAGCAGTGAGAGGGCGGGGGACTATGGCTACACCTTC. It yields the protein CASSERAGDYGYTF.

The chain couples TRBV13 to TRBJ2-5; 7 nucleotides match TRBD1. Germline loops: CDR1 PRHDT, CDR2 FYEKMQ (reference sequence). The CDR3 spans 15 residues. V shed 5 bases, J shed 10 bases, and the junction held 16 bases outside the gene matches. Written as DNA, the CDR3 is TGTGCCAGCAGCGTAATGGGACAGCGGTCCCTTAACCAGTACTTC. It encodes CASSVMGQRSLNQYF.

V usage is TRBV4-3 and J usage is TRBJ1-4, with D possibly matching TRBD1 (5 bases). There are 16 residues in the CDR3. Germline values: CDR1 LGHNA, CDR2 YSLEER. The ends were cut back, 0 bases at V and 5 bases at J, with 13 bases in the middle. The CDR3 region is CASSQDQGRPNEKLFF. The CDR3 DNA follows: TGCGCCAGCAGCCAAGATCAGGGACGGCCCAATGAAAAACTGTTTTTT.

The DNA for the CDR3 is TGTGCCAGCAGCTTAGGACTAACAGGGGGCAAGGGAGAGACCCAGTACTTC. This translates into CASSLGLTGGKGETQYF. The V and J genes are TRBV7-3 and TRBJ2-5; 9 nucleotides match TRBD1. After removal of 2 bases from V and 4 bases from J, the junction contained 11 bases not matched to a gene. Germline lookup yields CDR1 SGHTA and CDR2 FQGTGA. The CDR3 sequence is 17 residues long.

The chain links TRBV29-1 to TRBJ2-3, with 10 bases aligning to TRBD2. Germline V gene sequence: CDR1 SQVTM, CDR2 ANQGSEA. V shed 1 base and J 2 bases; nucleotides not matched to a gene: 6. The CDR3 is 16 amino acids. Written as DNA, the CDR3 is TGCAGCGTTGAAGGGAGGCTAGCGGGGGACACAGATACGCAGTATTTT. Its translation is CSVEGRLAGDTDTQYF.

The chain recombines TRBV5-4 with TRBJ1-2; D is unresolved. The CDR3 contains 14 residues. V lost 4 bases, J lost 0 bases, and 10 bases lay in between. The germline V gene encodes CDR1 SGHNT and CDR2 YYREEE (reference sequence). The CDR3 region has the DNA TGTGCCAGCAGCCAGGACGAAGCTAACTATGGCTACACCTTC. Its translation is CASSQDEANYGYTF.